This TCR beta chain originates from a study of cytomegalovirus exposure and HLA in healthy donors. Primers for the PCR totalled 60 Vbeta and 13 Jbeta. Repertoires were generated with immunoSEQ multiplex PCR, while TCRdb's copy carries only in-frame clones and drops some. The top ten clones hold 7.5% to 9% of a sample with 90,000 to 100,000 clones, approximately 80% of them seen once. Regarding the study as a whole: The study had only CMV serostatus as immune exposure information. In a later analysis, the majority of CMV-associated beta chains seemingly showed HLA restriction. Using the classifier, cytomegalovirus status was reportedly diagnosed with high specificity and sensitivity.

A word on this clone: Antigen: not known.

The CDR3 is 13 amino acids. Deletions cut 4 bases from V and 8 bases from J, with 14 bases between. Germline lookup yields CDR1 SGHNT and CDR2 YENEEA. This rearrangement joins TRBV11-3 to TRBJ2-5, with TRBD2 as a possible D gene (6 bases). The sequencing sample was made of PBMCs. This receptor was obtained from a female donor in good health and CMV-seronegative. For the CDR3, the DNA is TGTGCCAGCAGCTCCGGGAGCTTGGGAACCCAGTACTTC. Protein product: CASSSGSLGTQYF.